The following is a T cell receptor (beta chain) sequence with its context. The data originate from a study of spatial heterogeneity in lung cancer. About the study: Sequencing consistently turned up more beta-chain sequences than alpha-chain sequences. Within raw reads, each unique TCR and UMI combination appeared on average more than ten times.

This sample's time point: sample taken at primary tumor resection. Sequencing covered unsorted whole RNA taken from tumor, nontumor lung or frozen PBMC. Samples came from roughly 72 TRACERx patients with untreated early-stage lung cancer. TCR cDNA molecules were tagged individually, and each one carried a unique molecular identifier. TCRdb called the 5' RACE reads again in MiXCR, with one record for every CDR3 protein. The sample lists about 95,000 distinct CDR3 sequences, roughly 10% occurring once. This sample comprised PBMCs, obtained at surgery. The receptor's source is a male donor with early-stage non-small cell lung cancer.

The CDR3 DNA sequence: TGTGCCAGCTCACCAAACCGACAGGGGTCAGGGGAGACCCAGTACTTC. It codes for CASSPNRQGSGETQYF. The chain has TRBV18 and TRBJ2-5; 8 bases fit TRBD1. The junction had 10 bases not matched to a gene; V was cut back by 2 bases and J by 5 bases. Germline values: CDR1 KGHSH, CDR2 LQKENI. This CDR3 is built from 16 residues.